The 16 T cell receptor beta chains listed next were all sequenced from one sample in a study of T cells of healthy individuals. TCRdb independently ran MiXCR on the 5' RACE reads; one entry per CDR3 protein. The sample includes about 41,000 distinct CDR3 sequences, 3.5% to 5.5% of them seen just once. These receptors came from a human donor in good health.

The sample holds a few counts of this clonotype. The J gene is TRBJ2-1, the V gene TRBV6-1; 11 nucleotides match TRBD1. The CDR3 covers 15 residues. The V and J ends lost 5 bases and 6 bases, in that order; junction bases with no gene match: 6. Germline V gene lookup returns CDR1 MNHNS and CDR2 SASEGT. The CDR3, as DNA: TGTGCCAGCAGTCTCTCCGGGACAGGGGGCAATGAGCAGTTCTTC. Its protein product is CASSLSGTGGNEQFF.

This clonotype was counted a few times. The chain recombines TRBV5-5 with TRBJ1-2; tentatively, D is TRBD1 (5 bases). The CDR3 has 13 amino acids. Trimming shortened V by 4 bases and J by 2 bases, and 9 bases separated the two germline ends. Germline lookup yields CDR1 SGHKS and CDR2 YYEKEE (reference sequence). Here the CDR3 reads CASSPRVNYGYTF. The CDR3 DNA reads as TGTGCCAGCAGCCCCAGGGTCAACTATGGCTACACCTTC.

The chain combines TRBV11-2 with TRBJ2-7; D uncertain. The CDR3 consists of 11 residues. Germline V lookup: CDR1 SGHAT, CDR2 FQNNGV. V was pared by 8 bases and J by 6 bases, with 11 bases between. The DNA of the CDR3 is TGTGCCAGCGGCCGGAAGTTCGAGCAGTACTTC. Translation gives CASGRKFEQYF.

About this clonotype: An end of the junction does not agree with germline; a read error may underlie this. This chain links TRBV18 with TRBJ2-7; no definite D call. CDR3 size: 13 residues. The germline gives CDR1 KGHSH, CDR2 LQKENI. CDR3 DNA: TGTGCCAGCTCACCACCTGCGGTTACCGAGCCGTACTTC. Its translation is CASSPPAVTEPYF.

The chain couples TRBV19 to TRBJ2-1; 7 bases match TRBD2. After removal of 2 bases from V and 2 bases from J, the junction contained 0 bases not matched to a gene. CDR1 LNHDA and CDR2 SQIVND come from the germline V gene (reference sequence). The CDR3 is made up of 14 amino acids. The CDR3 sequence is CASSIRGAYNEQFF. CDR3 bases: TGTGCCAGTAGTATACGGGGGGCCTACAATGAGCAGTTCTTC.

Ten or more counts support this clonotype. V usage is TRBV2 and J usage is TRBJ2-3, with D perhaps TRBD2 (5 bases). CDR1 is SNHLY, CDR2 FYNNEI, per germline. The CDR3 has 14 residues. V was pared by 0 bases and J by 3 bases, with 7 bases between. The CDR3 sequence: CASSEARRTDTQYF. The DNA for the CDR3 is TGTGCCAGCAGTGAAGCTAGGAGGACAGATACGCAGTATTTT.

There are many counts of this clonotype. The genes are TRBV12-3 or TRBV12-4 and TRBJ2-7; 10 bases match TRBD1. This CDR3 comprises 15 residues. V lost 6 bases and J lost 1; bases outside the gene matches: 6. CDR3 sequence reads: CASRPGTGASYEQYF. Written as DNA, the CDR3 is TGTGCCAGCAGACCTGGGACAGGGGCTTCCTACGAGCAGTACTTC.

In its sample, this clonotype was seen a few times. The chain is built from TRBV2 and TRBJ2-7; D not resolved. V gave up 2 bases and J gave up 2 bases, with 19 bases separating them. This CDR3 contains 17 residues. Germline V gene data show CDR1 as SNHLY and CDR2 as FYNNEI. CDR3 sequence: CASSETWSAEPTYEQYF. The CDR3 DNA follows: TGTGCCAGCAGTGAAACCTGGAGCGCCGAACCGACCTACGAGCAGTACTTC.

This clonotype was seen at least ten times. The CDR3 loop reads CASTNHPSWTTATSTDTQYF. The CDR3, as DNA: TGTGCCAGCACCAATCACCCTTCTTGGACGACGGCAACTAGCACAGATACGCAGTATTTT. J is TRBJ2-3 and V is TRBV21-1. TRBV21-1 is annotated as a pseudogene. This CDR3 is built from 20 residues.

Ten or more counts support this clonotype. The V gene is TRBV15, the J gene TRBJ1-1; tentative D call: TRBD1 (5 bases). The CDR3 loop spans 14 amino acids. Trimming left V 3 bases short and J 7 bases short, with 15 bases between. Germline loops: CDR1 LNHNV, CDR2 YYDKDF (reference sequence). CDR3 bases: TGTGCCACCAGCAGGGAGCGGGGGGTGGGTGAAGCTTTCTTT. Encoded protein: CATSRERGVGEAFF.

This chain uses TRBV5-6 with TRBJ1-5, with a possible D match to TRBD1 (5 bases). The CDR3 is 15 amino acids. Germline CDR1 is SGHDT and CDR2 is YYEEEE. V lost 2 bases and J 5 bases, leaving 14 bases between the germline ends. The CDR3: CASSFGFGGDQPQHF. Written as DNA, the CDR3 is TGTGCCAGCAGCTTCGGATTTGGGGGTGATCAGCCCCAGCATTTT.

The V call is TRBV12-3 or TRBV12-4, the J call TRBJ1-1; D remains unclear. The CDR3 has 13 amino acids. Trimming removed 3 bases at V and 5 bases at J, with 10 bases between. CDR3 loop: CASSFWVGTEAFF. The CDR3 DNA reads TGTGCCAGCAGTTTTTGGGTTGGGACTGAAGCTTTCTTT.

The chain joins TRBV5-1 to TRBJ1-5, with 7 positions matching TRBD1. Germline assignment: CDR1 SGHRS and CDR2 YFSETQ. Trimming cost V 4 bases and J 4 bases; bases outside gene matches: 2. This CDR3 comprises 13 residues. CDR3 DNA sequence: TGCGCCAGCAGCATGACAGGGAATCAGCCCCAGCATTTT. Its translation is CASSMTGNQPQHF.

Of note for this clonotype: The junction does not match germline at one end; this may be a read error. The chain uses TRBV30 and TRBJ2-1, with TRBD2 as a possible D gene (6 bases). There are 13 residues in the CDR3. Germline V lookup: CDR1 GTSNPN, CDR2 SVGIG (reference sequence). Written as DNA, the CDR3 is TGTGCCTTAGCGGCTGGGCCCTACAATGAGCAGCTCTTC. This encodes CALAAGPYNEQLF.

The sample holds many counts of this clonotype. The rearrangement links TRBV20-1 to TRBJ2-7, with 7 bases lining up with TRBD2. The CDR3 runs 15 residues. Germline V gene sequence: CDR1 DFQATT, CDR2 SNEGSKA (reference sequence). Trimming removed 5 bases from V and 2 bases from J; junction bases left unmatched: 12. CDR3 region: CSASAGTISPYEQYF. The DNA of the CDR3 is TGCAGTGCTTCGGCCGGGACTATCAGCCCCTACGAGCAGTACTTC.

In this sample, this clonotype turned up many times. The gene calls are TRBV20-1 and TRBJ2-1; a weak D match, TRBD1 (6 bases). The CDR3 is 13 residues long. V was pared by 5 bases and J by 1 base, with 9 bases between. Germline V gene lookup returns CDR1 DFQATT and CDR2 SNEGSKA (reference sequence). The CDR3 protein is CSAVGQSYNEQFF. The CDR3 bases are TGCAGTGCTGTCGGACAGTCCTACAATGAGCAGTTCTTC.